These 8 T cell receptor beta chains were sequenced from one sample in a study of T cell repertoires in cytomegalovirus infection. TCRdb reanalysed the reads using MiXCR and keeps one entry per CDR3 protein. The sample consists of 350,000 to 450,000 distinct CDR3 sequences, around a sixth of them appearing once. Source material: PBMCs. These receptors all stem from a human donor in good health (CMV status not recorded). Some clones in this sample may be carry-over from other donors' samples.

This CDR3 reads CASRSTGEFPGELFF. The CDR3 DNA sequence: TGTGCCAGCAGATCGACAGGGGAATTCCCCGGGGAGCTGTTTTTT. The chain recombines TRBV5-3 with TRBJ2-2, with 8 positions matching TRBD1. TRBV5-3 qualifies as an ORF whose function is uncertain. J was trimmed by 6 bases and V by 8 bases; bases with no gene match: 12. The CDR3 is made up of 15 amino acids.

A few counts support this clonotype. The CDR3 DNA sequence: TGCAGTGCTAGTCTATCGGGAGGCCCCACAGATACGCAGTATTTT. Its translation is CSASLSGGPTDTQYF. The chain is built from TRBV20-1 and TRBJ2-3, with 7 bases fitting TRBD2. Trimming cost V 3 bases and J 2 bases; bases outside gene matches: 8. Germline lookup yields CDR1 DFQATT and CDR2 SNEGSKA (reference sequence). This CDR3 contains 15 residues.

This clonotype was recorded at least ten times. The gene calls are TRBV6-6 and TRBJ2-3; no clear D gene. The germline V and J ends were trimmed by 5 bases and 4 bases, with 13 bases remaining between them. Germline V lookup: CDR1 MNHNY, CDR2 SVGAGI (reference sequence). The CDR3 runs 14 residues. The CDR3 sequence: CASSRVAPPDTQYF. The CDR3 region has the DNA TGTGCCAGCAGTCGCGTTGCACCTCCAGATACGCAGTATTTT.

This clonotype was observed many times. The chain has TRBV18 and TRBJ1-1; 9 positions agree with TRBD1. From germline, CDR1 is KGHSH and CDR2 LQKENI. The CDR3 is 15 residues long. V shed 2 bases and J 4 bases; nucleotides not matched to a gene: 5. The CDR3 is CASSPNRGQGTEAFF. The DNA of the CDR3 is TGTGCCAGCTCACCAAACAGGGGGCAAGGCACTGAAGCTTTCTTT.

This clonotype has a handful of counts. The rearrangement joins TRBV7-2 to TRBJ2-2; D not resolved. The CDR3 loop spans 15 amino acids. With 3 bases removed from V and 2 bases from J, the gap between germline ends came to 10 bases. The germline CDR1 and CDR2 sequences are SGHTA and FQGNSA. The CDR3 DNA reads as TGTGCCAGCAGCTTTGGATTTCTCAACACCGGGGAGCTGTTTTTT. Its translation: CASSFGFLNTGELFF.

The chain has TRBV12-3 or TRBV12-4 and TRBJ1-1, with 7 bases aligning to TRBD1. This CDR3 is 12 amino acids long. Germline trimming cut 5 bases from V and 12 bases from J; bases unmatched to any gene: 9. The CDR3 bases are TGTGCCAGCAGTCAGACAGGGTTTGAGTCTTTCTTT. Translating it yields CASSQTGFESFF.

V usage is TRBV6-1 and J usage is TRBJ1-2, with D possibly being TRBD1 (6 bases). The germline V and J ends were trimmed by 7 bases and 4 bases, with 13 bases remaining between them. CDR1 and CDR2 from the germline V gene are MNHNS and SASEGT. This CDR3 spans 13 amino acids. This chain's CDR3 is CASTKQGFYGYTF. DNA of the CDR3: TGTGCCAGCACCAAACAGGGCTTCTATGGCTACACCTTC.

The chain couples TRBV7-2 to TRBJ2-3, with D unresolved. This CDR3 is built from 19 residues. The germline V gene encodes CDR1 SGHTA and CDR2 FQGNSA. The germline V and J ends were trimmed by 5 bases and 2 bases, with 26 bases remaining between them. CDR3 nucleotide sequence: TGTGCCAGCAGCCCGCGGTCCAACGTCGTCTACCACCTCACAGATACGCAGTATTTT. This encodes CASSPRSNVVYHLTDTQYF.